This TCR beta chain was profiled in a study of neoadjuvant anti-PD-1 for oral cavity cancer. Study summary: Patients without progression got a fourth dose around day 43. Study-level findings and limits: Larger post-treatment preexisting tumor clones tracked with greater tumor shrinkage.

Notes on this clone: The antigen remains unidentified.

Measured with immunoSEQ multiplex PCR; TCRdb has only the in-frame clones, and not every one. Of some 1,500 clones listed, around 60% were seen once; the top ten hold 15% to 20%. Time point specified: after neoadjuvant nivolumab, at surgical resection. Trimming took off 1 base at V and 2 bases at J, with 13 bases between the two ends. The CDR3 has 16 residues. Looked up from germline, CDR1 is MGHRA and CDR2 is YSYEKL. This receptor was taken from a person between 40 and 80 years old with oral cavity squamous cell carcinoma. The V gene is TRBV4-1, the J gene TRBJ2-3; D ambiguous. Specimen: tumor tissue, collected after nivolumab (anti-PD-1) treatment. The CDR3 DNA reads TGCGCCAGCAGCCAAGTCTACGGGCCCTCCACAGATACGCAGTATTTT. It specifies CASSQVYGPSTDTQYF.